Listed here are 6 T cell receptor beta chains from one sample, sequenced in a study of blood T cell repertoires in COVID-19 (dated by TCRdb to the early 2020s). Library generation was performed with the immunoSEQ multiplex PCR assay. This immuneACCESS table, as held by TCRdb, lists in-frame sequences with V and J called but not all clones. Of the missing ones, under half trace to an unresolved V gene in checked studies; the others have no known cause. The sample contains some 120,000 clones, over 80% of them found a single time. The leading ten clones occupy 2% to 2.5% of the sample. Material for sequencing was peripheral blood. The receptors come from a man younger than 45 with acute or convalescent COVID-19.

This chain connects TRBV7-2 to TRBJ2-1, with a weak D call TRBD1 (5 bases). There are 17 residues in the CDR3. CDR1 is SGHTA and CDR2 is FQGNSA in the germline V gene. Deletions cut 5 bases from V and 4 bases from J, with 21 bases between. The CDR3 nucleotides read TGTGCCAGCAGCCCCGACGGCAGGGCGGCAATTTACAATGAGCAGTTCTTC. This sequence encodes CASSPDGRAAIYNEQFF. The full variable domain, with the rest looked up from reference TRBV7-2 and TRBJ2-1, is GAGVSQSPSNKVTEKGKDVELRCDPISGHTALYWYRQSLGQGLEFLIYFQGNSAPDKSGLPSDRFSAERTGGSVSTLTIQRTQQEDSAVYLCASSPDGRAAIYNEQFFGPGTRLTVL.

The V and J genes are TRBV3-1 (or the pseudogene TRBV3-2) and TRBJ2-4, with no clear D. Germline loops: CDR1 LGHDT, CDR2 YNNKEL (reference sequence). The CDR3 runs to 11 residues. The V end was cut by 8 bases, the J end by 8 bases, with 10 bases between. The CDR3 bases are TGTGCCAGCGCTCTCGCGGACATTCAGTACTTC. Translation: CASALADIQYF.

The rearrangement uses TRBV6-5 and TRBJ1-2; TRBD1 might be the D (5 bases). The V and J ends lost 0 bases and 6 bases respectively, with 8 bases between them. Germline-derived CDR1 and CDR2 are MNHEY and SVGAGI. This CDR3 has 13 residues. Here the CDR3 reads CASSYSAGNGYTF. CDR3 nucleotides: TGTGCCAGCAGTTACTCAGCAGGGAATGGCTACACCTTC.

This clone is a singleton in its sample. The CDR3 DNA reads TGTGCCAGTAGCAGCGGGGGCAGCACTGAAGCTTTCTTT. This codes for CASSSGGSTEAFF. The chain has TRBV19 and TRBJ1-1; D is possibly TRBD1 (6 bases). The V gene lost 6 bases and the J gene lost 4 bases, with 12 bases spanning the gap. Germline V gene sequence: CDR1 LNHDA, CDR2 SQIVND (reference sequence). This CDR3 spans 13 amino acids.

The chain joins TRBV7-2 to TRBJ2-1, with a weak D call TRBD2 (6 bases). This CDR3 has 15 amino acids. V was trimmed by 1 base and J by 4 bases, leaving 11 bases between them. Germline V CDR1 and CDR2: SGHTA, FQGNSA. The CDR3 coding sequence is TGTGCCAGCAGCTTAGATTATGGAGGGTACAATGAGCAGTTCTTC. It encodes CASSLDYGGYNEQFF.

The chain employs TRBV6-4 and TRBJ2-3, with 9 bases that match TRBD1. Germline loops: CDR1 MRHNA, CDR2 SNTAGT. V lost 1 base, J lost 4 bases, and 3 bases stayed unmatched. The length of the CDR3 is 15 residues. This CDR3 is CASSDYGQGSDTQYF. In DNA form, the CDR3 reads TGTGCCAGCAGTGACTACGGACAGGGGTCAGATACGCAGTATTTT.